A single sample gave rise to the 5 T cell receptor beta chains below, sequenced in a study of blood T cell repertoires in COVID-19. Data came from immunoSEQ multiplex PCR; TCRdb stores just in-frame clones and leaves some out. Among around 100,000 clones listed, about four fifths were seen once. The sample consisted of peripheral blood. Receptor source: an elderly man with COVID-19, enrolled during active disease.

The CDR3 DNA is TGTGCCAGCAGTGAATTTGGCAGGGGAAATCAGCCCCAGCATTTT. Its translation is CASSEFGRGNQPQHF. The V call is TRBV6-1, the J call TRBJ1-5, with a weak D call TRBD1 (6 bases). From germline, CDR1 is MNHNS and CDR2 SASEGT. The CDR3 extends over 15 amino acids. Trimming left V 2 bases short and J 4 bases short, with 12 bases between.

The chain employs TRBV5-1 and TRBJ2-2, with 14 bases fitting TRBD2. CDR1 and CDR2 (germline): SGHRS, YFSETQ. The CDR3 loop spans 16 amino acids. V gave up 3 bases and J gave up 8 bases; unmatched junction bases: 6. CDR3 amino acids: CASSSGLAGVLGELFF. The CDR3 region has the DNA TGCGCCAGCAGCTCGGGACTAGCGGGAGTTTTGGGGGAGCTGTTTTTT.

This chain joins TRBV18 and TRBJ1-1; 11 nucleotides agree with TRBD1. V was pared by 3 bases and J by 3 bases, with 6 bases of the junction left unmatched. There are 16 residues in the CDR3. Germline lookup yields CDR1 KGHSH and CDR2 LQKENI. CDR3 loop: CASSPGTGGLHTEAFF. The DNA of the CDR3 is TGTGCCAGCTCACCGGGGACAGGGGGACTTCACACTGAAGCTTTCTTT.

The chain joins TRBV4-2 to TRBJ2-5, with TRBD1 matching 8 bases. This CDR3 contains 16 residues. The V and J ends lost 4 bases and 3 bases, in that order; junction bases with no gene match: 10. The germline V gene encodes CDR1 LGHNA and CDR2 YNFKEQ. The DNA of the CDR3 is TGTGCCAGCAGCCCACGCCGGACAGGGTGGGAAGAGACCCAGTACTTC. Protein: CASSPRRTGWEETQYF.

V and J are TRBV18 and TRBJ2-4; the D gene is possibly TRBD1 (5 bases). The CDR3 is 13 residues long. Trimming shortened V by 0 bases and J by 6 bases, and 6 bases separated the two germline ends. CDR1 and CDR2 from the germline V gene are KGHSH and LQKENI. The CDR3 loop is CASSPPDTNIQYF. The CDR3 DNA is TGTGCCAGCTCACCACCGGACACAAACATTCAGTACTTC.